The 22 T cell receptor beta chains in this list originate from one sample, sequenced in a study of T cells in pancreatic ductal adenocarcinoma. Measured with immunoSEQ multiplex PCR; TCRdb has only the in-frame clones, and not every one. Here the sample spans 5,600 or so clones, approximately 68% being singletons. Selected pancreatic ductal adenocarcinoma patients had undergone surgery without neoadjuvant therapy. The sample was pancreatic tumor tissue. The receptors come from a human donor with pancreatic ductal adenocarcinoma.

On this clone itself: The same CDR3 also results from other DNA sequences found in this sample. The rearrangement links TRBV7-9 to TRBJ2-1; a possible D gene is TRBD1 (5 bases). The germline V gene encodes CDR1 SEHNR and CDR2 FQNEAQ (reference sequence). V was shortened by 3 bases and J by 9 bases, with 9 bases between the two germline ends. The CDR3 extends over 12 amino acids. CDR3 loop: CASSLGRGEQFF. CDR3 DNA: TGTGCCAGCAGCTTGGGTAGGGGTGAGCAGTTCTTC.

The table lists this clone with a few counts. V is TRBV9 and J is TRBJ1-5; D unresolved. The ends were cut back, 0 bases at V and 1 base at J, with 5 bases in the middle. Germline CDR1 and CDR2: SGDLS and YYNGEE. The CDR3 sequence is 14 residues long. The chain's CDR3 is CASSVDASNQPQHF. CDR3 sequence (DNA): TGTGCCAGCAGCGTAGATGCGAGCAATCAGCCCCAGCATTTT.

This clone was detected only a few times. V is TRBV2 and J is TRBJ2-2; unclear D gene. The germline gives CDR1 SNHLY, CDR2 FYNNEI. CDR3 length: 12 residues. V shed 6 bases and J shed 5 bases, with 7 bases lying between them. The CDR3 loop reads CASRLETGELFF. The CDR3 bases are TGTGCCAGCAGGCTTGAGACCGGGGAGCTGTTTTTT.

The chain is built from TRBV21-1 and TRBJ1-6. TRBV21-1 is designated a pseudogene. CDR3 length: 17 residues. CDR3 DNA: TGTGCCAGCAGCTCCAGTCAAGGCAGCGAGAGTAATTCACCCCTCCACTTT. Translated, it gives CASSSSQGSESNSPLHF.

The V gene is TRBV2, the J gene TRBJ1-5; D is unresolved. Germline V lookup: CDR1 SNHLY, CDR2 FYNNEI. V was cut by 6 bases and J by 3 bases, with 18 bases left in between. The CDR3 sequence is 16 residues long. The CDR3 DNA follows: TGTGCCAGCAGCAAAAATCTTAGAGGCTTCAATCAGCCCCAGCATTTT. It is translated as CASSKNLRGFNQPQHF.

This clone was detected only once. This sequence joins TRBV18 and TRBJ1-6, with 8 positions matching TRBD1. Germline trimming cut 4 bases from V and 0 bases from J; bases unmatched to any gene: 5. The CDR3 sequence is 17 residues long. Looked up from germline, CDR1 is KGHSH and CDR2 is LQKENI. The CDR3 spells CASSRDRSSSYNSPLHF. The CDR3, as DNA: TGTGCCAGCTCACGGGACAGGTCGAGCTCCTATAATTCACCCCTCCACTTT.

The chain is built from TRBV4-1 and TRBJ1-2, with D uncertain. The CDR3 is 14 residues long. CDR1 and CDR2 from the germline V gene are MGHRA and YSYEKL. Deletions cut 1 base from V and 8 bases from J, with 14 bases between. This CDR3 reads CASSQGAGLRGYTF. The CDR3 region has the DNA TGCGCCAGCAGCCAAGGGGCAGGCCTGCGAGGCTACACCTTC.

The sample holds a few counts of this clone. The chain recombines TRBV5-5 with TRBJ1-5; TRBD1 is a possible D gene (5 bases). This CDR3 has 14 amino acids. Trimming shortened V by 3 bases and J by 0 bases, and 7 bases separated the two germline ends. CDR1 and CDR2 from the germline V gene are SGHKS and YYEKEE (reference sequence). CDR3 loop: CASSSDSSNQPQHF. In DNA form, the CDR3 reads TGTGCCAGCAGCTCAGACAGTAGCAATCAGCCCCAGCATTTT.

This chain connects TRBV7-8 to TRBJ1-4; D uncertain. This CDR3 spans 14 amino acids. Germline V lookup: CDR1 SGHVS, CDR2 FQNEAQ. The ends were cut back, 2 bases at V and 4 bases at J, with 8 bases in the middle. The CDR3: CASSLSQYNEKLFF. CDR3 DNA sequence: TGTGCCAGCAGCTTATCGCAGTATAATGAAAAACTGTTTTTT.

The CDR3 nucleotides read TGCGCCAGCAGTCCGGGCGGGACAGGGCTCTACGAGCAGTACTTC. This gives the protein CASSPGGTGLYEQYF. This sequence joins TRBV5-1 and TRBJ2-7; the match to TRBD1 covers 9 bases. Unmatched junction bases numbered 9, after V lost 5 bases and J lost 3 bases. The CDR3 covers 15 residues. Germline V gene sequence: CDR1 SGHRS, CDR2 YFSETQ.

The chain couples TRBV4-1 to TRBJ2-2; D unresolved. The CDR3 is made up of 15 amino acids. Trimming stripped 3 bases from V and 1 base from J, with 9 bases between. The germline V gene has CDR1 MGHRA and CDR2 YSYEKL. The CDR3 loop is CASSHSGQNTGELFF. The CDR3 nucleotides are TGCGCCAGCAGCCATTCGGGTCAGAACACCGGGGAGCTGTTTTTT.

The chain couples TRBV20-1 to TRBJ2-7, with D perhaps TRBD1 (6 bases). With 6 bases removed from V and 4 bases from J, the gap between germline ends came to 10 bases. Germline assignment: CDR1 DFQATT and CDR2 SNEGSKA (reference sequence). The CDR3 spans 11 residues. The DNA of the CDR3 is TGCAGTGCCAGACAGGTTTACGAGCAGTACTTC. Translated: CSARQVYEQYF.

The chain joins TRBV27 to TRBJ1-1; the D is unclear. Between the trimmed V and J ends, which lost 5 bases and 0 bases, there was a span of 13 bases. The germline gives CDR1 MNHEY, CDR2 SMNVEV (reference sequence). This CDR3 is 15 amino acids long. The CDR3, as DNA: TGTGCCAGCAGTCCCCCCCGAGTTATGAACACTGAAGCTTTCTTT. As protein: CASSPPRVMNTEAFF.

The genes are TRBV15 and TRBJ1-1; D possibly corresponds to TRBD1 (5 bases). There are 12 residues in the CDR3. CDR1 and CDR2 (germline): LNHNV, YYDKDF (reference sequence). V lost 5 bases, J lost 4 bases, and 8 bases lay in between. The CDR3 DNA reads TGTGCCACCAGCCCCCAGGGCACTGAAGCTTTCTTT. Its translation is CATSPQGTEAFF.

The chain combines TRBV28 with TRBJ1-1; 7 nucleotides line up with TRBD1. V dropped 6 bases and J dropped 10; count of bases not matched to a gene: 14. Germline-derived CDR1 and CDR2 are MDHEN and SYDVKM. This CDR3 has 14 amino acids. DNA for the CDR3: TGTGCCAGCAGGGCTCATCCCCTCTCAGGGGGAGCTTTCTTT. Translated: CASRAHPLSGGAFF.

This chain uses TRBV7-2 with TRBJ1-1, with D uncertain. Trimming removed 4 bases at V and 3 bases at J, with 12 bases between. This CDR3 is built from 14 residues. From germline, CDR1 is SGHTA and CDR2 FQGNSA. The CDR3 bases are TGTGCCAGCAGCTGGCCGGGTAGGTACACTGAAGCTTTCTTT. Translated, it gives CASSWPGRYTEAFF.

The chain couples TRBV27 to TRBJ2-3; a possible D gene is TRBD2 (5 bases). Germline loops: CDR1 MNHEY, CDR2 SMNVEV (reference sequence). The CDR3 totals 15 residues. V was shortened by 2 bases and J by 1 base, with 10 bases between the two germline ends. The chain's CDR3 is CASSLQRTRTDTQYF. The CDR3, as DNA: TGTGCCAGCAGTTTACAGCGGACCCGCACAGATACGCAGTATTTT.

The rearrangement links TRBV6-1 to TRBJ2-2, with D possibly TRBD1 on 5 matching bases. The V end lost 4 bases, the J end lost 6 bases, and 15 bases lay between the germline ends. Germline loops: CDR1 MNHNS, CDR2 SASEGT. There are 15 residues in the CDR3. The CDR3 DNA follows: TGTGCCAGCAGTGCAGGGTACAACAGTCCCGGGGAGCTGTTTTTT. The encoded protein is CASSAGYNSPGELFF.

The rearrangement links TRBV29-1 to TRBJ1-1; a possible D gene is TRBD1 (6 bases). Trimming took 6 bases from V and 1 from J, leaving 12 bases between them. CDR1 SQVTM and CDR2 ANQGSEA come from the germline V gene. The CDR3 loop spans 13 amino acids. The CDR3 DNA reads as TGCAGCGTGAACAGGGAAAAGAACACTGAAGCTTTCTTT. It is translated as CSVNREKNTEAFF.

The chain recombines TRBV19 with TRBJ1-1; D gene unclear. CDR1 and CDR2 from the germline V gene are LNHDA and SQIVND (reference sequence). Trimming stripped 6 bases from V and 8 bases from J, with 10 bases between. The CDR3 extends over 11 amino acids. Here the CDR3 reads CASSEGREAFF. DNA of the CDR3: TGTGCCAGTAGCGAAGGGAGGGAAGCTTTCTTT.

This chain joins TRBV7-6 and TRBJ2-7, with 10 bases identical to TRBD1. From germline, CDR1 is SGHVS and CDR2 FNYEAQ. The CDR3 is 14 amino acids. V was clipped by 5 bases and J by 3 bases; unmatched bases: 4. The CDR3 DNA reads TGTGCCAGCAGCCAAGGGACAGGGGACTACGAGCAGTACTTC. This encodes CASSQGTGDYEQYF.

The DNA of the CDR3 is TGTGCCAGCTTTTACCACGCGGGCGATGAGCAGTTCTTC. This sequence encodes CASFYHAGDEQFF. The rearrangement uses TRBV18 and TRBJ2-1; D possibly corresponds to TRBD2 (5 bases). The CDR3 spans 13 residues. Germline CDR1 and CDR2: KGHSH and LQKENI. Trimming removed 7 bases from V and 8 bases from J, with 15 bases in between.